A single sample is the source of the 2 T cell receptor beta chains below, sequenced in a study of T cell responses to AZD1222 COVID-19 vaccine (dated by TCRdb to about 2021). The sample's time point label, in plain terms: baseline before first vaccination. The treatment or condition label of this sample denotes: meningococcal conjugate vaccine given as trial control. Receptor libraries were prepared by the immunoSEQ multiplex PCR assay. Drawn from immuneACCESS, this table holds only the in-frame rearrangements with V and J called that TCRdb kept. Clones are partly lost; checked studies trace under half to an unresolved V gene and leave the rest unexplained. Recorded for this sample are about 96,000 clones; roughly 89% of them occurred a single time. 4% to 6% of the sample goes to the ten largest clones. Material: peripheral blood, obtained on day 0 of MenACWY control vaccination. All receptors come from an adult in good health.

The J gene is TRBJ2-1, the V gene TRBV7-8; D is uncertain. The CDR3 runs 13 residues. Trimming took 1 base from V and 7 from J, leaving 8 bases between them. CDR1 and CDR2 (germline): SGHVS, FQNEAQ. The CDR3 nucleotides read TGTGCCAGCAGCTTAGTAGGCGTGAATGAGCAGTTCTTC. Translating it yields CASSLVGVNEQFF.

The chain combines TRBV29-1 with TRBJ2-7; 11 nucleotides line up with TRBD1. The CDR3 extends over 14 amino acids. With V trimmed by 1 base and J by 3 bases, 2 bases remained unmatched. Germline loops: CDR1 SQVTM, CDR2 ANQGSEA. Here the CDR3 DNA reads TGCAGCGTTGAAGGTGGGACAGGGGGCTACGAGCAGTACTTC. Protein: CSVEGGTGGYEQYF.